The 14 T cell receptor beta chains given below trace back to one sample, sequenced in a study of blood T cells in healthy people across ages. The authors ran a second PCR of about 7 to 12 cycles using a sample-barcoded 5' primer and a J-beta primer mix. TCRdb passed the 5' RACE reads through MiXCR, listing each CDR3 protein once. Of fewer than 800,000 distinct CDR3 sequences listed, about 21% are singletons. Sequences were obtained from blood. Receptors originate from a man in his 70s in good health.

This clonotype was seen once. J is TRBJ1-5 and V is TRBV20-1; perhaps TRBD1 as D (5 bases). The V and J ends lost 6 bases and 0 bases respectively, with 15 bases between them. CDR1 and CDR2 (germline): DFQATT, SNEGSKA (reference sequence). The CDR3 is 15 residues long. CDR3 bases: TGCAGTGCCACTAAGCGGGGGAATAGCAATCAGCCCCAGCATTTT. It yields the protein CSATKRGNSNQPQHF.

This chain connects TRBV6-2 or TRBV6-3 to TRBJ2-1; possibly TRBD1 for D (7 bases). This CDR3 has 14 residues. V was shortened by 10 bases and J by 4 bases, with 17 bases between the two germline ends. CDR1 and CDR2 from the germline V gene are MNHEY and SVGEGT. Written as DNA, the CDR3 is TGTGCCACGACCCGGGACAGCGGGTACAATGAGCAGTTCTTC. Encoded protein: CATTRDSGYNEQFF.

This clonotype was seen a handful of times. CDR3 loop: CASRRTGGDKDNSPLHF. In DNA form, the CDR3 reads TGTGCCAGCAGGCGGACAGGGGGAGATAAGGATAATTCACCCCTCCACTTT. V is TRBV6-1 and J is TRBJ1-6; 10 bases fit TRBD1. The CDR3 is 17 amino acids. The germline CDR1 and CDR2 sequences are MNHNS and SASEGT. Losses at the gene ends were 6 bases for V and 5 bases for J; bases not matched to a gene: 10.

Only a few counts were recorded for this clonotype. The chain is built from TRBV20-1 and TRBJ2-5, with 9 bases aligning to TRBD2. With the DNA end fitting TRBJ2-7 better, the J assignment may be wrong. The germline V gene encodes CDR1 DFQATT and CDR2 SNEGSKA (reference sequence). The CDR3 totals 15 residues. Here the CDR3 DNA reads TGCAGTGCTAGTAAACCCGGGACTAGCATCTCCGAGCAGTACTTC. It is translated as CSASKPGTSISEQYF.

The rearrangement links TRBV5-1 to TRBJ2-4, with a possible D match to TRBD2 (6 bases). V lost 0 bases and J 4 bases, leaving 14 bases between the germline ends. The germline V gene encodes CDR1 SGHRS and CDR2 YFSETQ. The CDR3 is 16 amino acids. CDR3 DNA: TGCGCCAGCAGCTTGGGGGCTAGCGAACTAAAAAACATTCAGTACTTC. The encoded protein is CASSLGASELKNIQYF.

This clonotype was counted only a few times. The chain joins TRBV29-1 to TRBJ1-1, with a possible D match to TRBD1 (6 bases). CDR3 length: 12 amino acids. From germline, CDR1 is SQVTM and CDR2 ANQGSEA. V was trimmed by 6 bases and J by 5 bases, leaving 13 bases between them. The CDR3 region is CSVQQGTTEAFF. The CDR3 region has the DNA TGCAGCGTCCAACAGGGTACTACTGAAGCTTTCTTT.

This chain links TRBV9 with TRBJ2-7; possible D gene TRBD2, 6 bases. Germline assignment: CDR1 SGDLS and CDR2 YYNGEE. The V gene lost 0 bases and the J gene lost 2 bases, with 12 bases spanning the gap. CDR3 length: 15 amino acids. The CDR3 loop is CASSVDNSGTYEQYF. CDR3 in DNA: TGTGCCAGCAGCGTAGATAATAGCGGTACCTACGAGCAGTACTTC.

On this clonotype: At one end the junction does not follow the germline gene, possibly because of a read error. The chain links TRBV20-1 to TRBJ2-4; TRBD1 matches at 9 bases. CDR3 length equals 15 residues. Germline CDR1 DFQATT, CDR2 SNEGSKA (reference sequence). CDR3 coding DNA: TGTAGTACCAATACCGGGACAGGGACCAAAAACATTCAGTACTTC. Translated: CSTNTGTGTKNIQYF.

This clonotype occurred a few times. The CDR3 sequence: CASSLASGRGGGELFF. CDR3 nucleotide sequence: TGCGCCAGCAGCTTGGCTAGCGGGAGAGGCGGCGGGGAGCTGTTTTTT. The rearrangement links TRBV5-1 to TRBJ2-2; 10 bases map to TRBD2. V shed 0 bases, J shed 7 bases, and the junction held 6 bases outside the gene matches. The CDR3 covers 16 residues. Germline V gene sequence: CDR1 SGHRS, CDR2 YFSETQ.

The chain combines TRBV2 with TRBJ2-6, with 8 bases matching TRBD1. V shed 7 bases, J shed 2 bases, and the junction held 13 bases outside the gene matches. This CDR3 is 18 amino acids long. Germline V gene sequence: CDR1 SNHLY, CDR2 FYNNEI. The CDR3 sequence is CASTFQGASLAGANVLTF. CDR3 sequence (DNA): TGTGCCAGCACCTTCCAGGGGGCTTCCTTGGCTGGGGCCAACGTCCTGACTTTC.

This clonotype was observed a handful of times. CDR3: CASSREGTSGDNEQFF. The CDR3 DNA sequence: TGTGCCAGCAGCCGAGAGGGGACTAGCGGTGACAATGAGCAGTTCTTC. The chain employs TRBV7-3 and TRBJ2-1; 11 nucleotides match TRBD2. Trimming at V came to 5 bases and at J to 5 bases, leaving 8 bases not matched to a gene. The germline V gene encodes CDR1 SGHTA and CDR2 FQGTGA. CDR3 length: 16 amino acids.

V is TRBV29-1 and J is TRBJ2-7; 9 nucleotides align to TRBD2. With 5 bases clipped from V and 5 bases from J, the junction kept 7 bases outside the gene matches. Germline V gives CDR1 SQVTM, CDR2 ANQGSEA. The CDR3 runs 13 residues. CDR3 coding DNA: TGCAGCGTTAAGAGCGGGAGGCTAGACGAGCAGTACTTC. Its translation: CSVKSGRLDEQYF.

This chain joins TRBV29-1 and TRBJ1-1; possibly TRBD1 for D (5 bases). Trimming stripped 4 bases from V and 11 bases from J, with 11 bases between. Germline V gene data show CDR1 as SQVTM and CDR2 as ANQGSEA. The CDR3 contains 10 residues. Here the CDR3 DNA reads TGCAGCGTTGGCGGGGGTTTGGCTTTCTTT. Its protein product is CSVGGGLAFF.

The table lists this clonotype with many counts. The junction and the germline gene differ at one end; a read error may be behind it. This rearrangement joins TRBV5-1 to TRBJ2-3; 10 bases line up with TRBD2. This CDR3 is built from 16 residues. The germline V gene encodes CDR1 SGHRS and CDR2 YFSETQ. The CDR3 sequence is CASSLGLAASTDTQYF. The CDR3 DNA is TGTGCCAGCAGCTTAGGACTAGCGGCTAGCACAGATACGCAGTATTTT.